One and the same sample provided the 11 T cell receptor beta chains below, sequenced in a study of OX40 agonist ivuxolimab in advanced cancers. Libraries were prepared by immunoSEQ multiplex PCR; TCRdb keeps only in-frame clonotypes and omits some of them. The sample shows tens of thousands of clones, about 85% of them seen only once. The sequencing used CD4+ or CD8+ T cells sorted from blood, collected in a trial of the OX40 agonist ivuxolimab. These receptors were obtained from an adult with an advanced solid tumor such as melanoma, head and neck, liver or kidney cancer.

This chain joins TRBV19 and TRBJ1-5; D uncertain. V dropped 4 bases and J dropped 0 bases, with 7 bases sitting between them. This CDR3 comprises 14 residues. CDR1 and CDR2 from the germline V gene are LNHDA and SQIVND (reference sequence). This CDR3 reads CASSRLDSNQPQHF. The CDR3 nucleotides are TGTGCCAGTAGTAGGCTAGATAGCAATCAGCCCCAGCATTTT.

Details on this clone: This specimen includes other DNA sequences encoding the same CDR3. V usage is TRBV9 and J usage is TRBJ1-1, with TRBD1 identical over 11 bases. Trimming took 3 bases from V and 4 from J; bases not matched to a gene: 2. The germline V gene has CDR1 SGDLS and CDR2 YYNGEE. The CDR3 runs to 14 residues. CDR3 loop: CASSAGTGGTEAFF. DNA of the CDR3: TGTGCCAGCAGCGCCGGGACAGGGGGCACTGAAGCTTTCTTT.

The V and J genes are TRBV5-4 and TRBJ1-2; D is unclear. V gave up 1 base and J gave up 0 bases, with 10 bases separating them. This CDR3 is 15 amino acids long. Germline loops: CDR1 SGHNT, CDR2 YYREEE (reference sequence). The CDR3 protein is CASSLIPETNYGYTF. CDR3 DNA: TGTGCCAGCAGCTTGATCCCCGAAACTAACTATGGCTACACCTTC.

The rearrangement uses TRBV27 and TRBJ1-1; no clear D. This CDR3 spans 15 amino acids. V gave up 4 bases and J gave up 5 bases, with 17 bases separating them. Germline V gene sequence: CDR1 MNHEY, CDR2 SMNVEV (reference sequence). As DNA, the CDR3 is TGTGCCAGCAGTTCACTCGACACCGAATCAACTGAAGCTTTCTTT. It codes for CASSSLDTESTEAFF.

CDR3 amino acids: CASSLVGTGGPYEQYF. The CDR3 nucleotides read TGTGCCAGCAGCTTAGTGGGGACAGGGGGACCCTACGAGCAGTACTTC. The chain couples TRBV11-2 to TRBJ2-7; TRBD1 aligns across 11 bases. The CDR3 totals 16 residues. Germline values: CDR1 SGHAT, CDR2 FQNNGV. V lost 1 base, J lost 2 bases, and 4 bases stayed unmatched.

The chain has TRBV6-5 and TRBJ1-2, with D uncertain. CDR1 is MNHEY, CDR2 SVGAGI, per germline. The V end was cut by 6 bases, the J end by 4 bases, with 9 bases between. The CDR3 covers 12 residues. The chain's CDR3 is CASRGKGYGYTF. Written as DNA, the CDR3 is TGTGCCAGCAGGGGGAAGGGCTATGGCTACACCTTC.

This clone has a single count. Here the CDR3 reads CASINPGGPTNTEAFF. The CDR3, as DNA: TGTGCCAGTATCAACCCGGGAGGGCCGACGAACACTGAAGCTTTCTTT. The chain recombines TRBV19 with TRBJ1-1, with D unclear. Germline loops: CDR1 LNHDA, CDR2 SQIVND (reference sequence). CDR3 size: 16 residues. The ends were cut back, 7 bases at V and 1 base at J, with 19 bases in the middle. The variable domain in full, with the rest retrieved from reference TRBV19 and TRBJ1-1, is DGGITQSPKYLFRKEGQNVTLSCEQNLNHDAMYWYRQDPGQGLRLIYYSQIVNDFQKGDIAEGYSVSREKKESFPLTVTSAQKNPTAFYLCASINPGGPTNTEAFFGQGTRLTVV.

This rearrangement joins TRBV19 to TRBJ1-1; 8 bases match TRBD1. CDR3 size: 14 residues. V was clipped by 5 bases and J by 11 bases; unmatched bases: 13. In germline, CDR1 is LNHDA, CDR2 SQIVND (reference sequence). The CDR3 spells CASSWNTLDRAAFF. CDR3 in DNA: TGTGCCAGTAGTTGGAATACCTTGGACAGGGCTGCTTTCTTT.

The chain recombines TRBV5-5 with TRBJ1-5; a possible D gene is TRBD1 (5 bases). Trimming shortened V by 5 bases and J by 0 bases, and 9 bases separated the two germline ends. This CDR3 is built from 14 residues. The germline gives CDR1 SGHKS, CDR2 YYEKEE (reference sequence). Here the CDR3 reads CASRSDSSNQPQHF. The CDR3 DNA reads as TGTGCCAGCAGGAGTGACAGTAGCAATCAGCCCCAGCATTTT.

This clone was seen only once. The chain has TRBV28 and TRBJ1-1; D is perhaps TRBD1 (6 bases). This CDR3 contains 14 residues. V was shortened by 6 bases and J by 2 bases, with 13 bases between the two germline ends. Germline CDR1 MDHEN, CDR2 SYDVKM. CDR3 sequence reads: CASREQGPNTEAFF. The CDR3 DNA follows: TGTGCCAGCAGGGAACAGGGCCCTAACACTGAAGCTTTCTTT.

This clone has a handful of counts. This chain links TRBV19 with TRBJ2-3, with 9 bases lining up with TRBD1. CDR1 and CDR2 (germline): LNHDA, SQIVND (reference sequence). With 6 bases clipped from V and 0 bases from J, the junction kept 7 bases outside the gene matches. The CDR3 contains 16 residues. The CDR3 bases are TGTGCCAGTAGCGCTCCGGGACAGGGAAGCACAGATACGCAGTATTTT. Encoded protein: CASSAPGQGSTDTQYF.